The 20 T cell receptor beta chains presented below share a single source sample, sequenced in a study of T-cell memory formation after mild COVID-19. TCRdb reprocessed the 5' RACE reads via MiXCR and lists one record per CDR3 protein. There are approximately 400,000 distinct CDR3 sequences in the sample; 24% occur only once, and 8.8% lies in the top ten. The sequencing input was PBMCs or a T cell subset sorted from them (not recorded which). The receptors come from an adult woman who had mild COVID-19 (a few samples of this study predate the infection). Cell type and time point are not known.

In this sample, this clonotype turned up a few times. V is TRBV7-3 and J is TRBJ2-1, with TRBD2 matching over 9 bases. The germline V gene has CDR1 SGHTA and CDR2 FQGTGA. This CDR3 spans 15 amino acids. Unmatched junction bases numbered 4, after V lost 2 bases and J lost 5 bases. The CDR3: CASSLLAGLHNEQFF. In DNA, the CDR3 is TGTGCCAGCAGCTTACTAGCGGGGCTACACAATGAGCAGTTCTTC.

This clonotype was counted only a few times. The V call is TRBV5-1, the J call TRBJ2-7; TRBD2 agrees at 8 bases. The CDR3 sequence is 15 residues long. V shed 5 bases, J shed 3 bases, and the junction held 10 bases outside the gene matches. CDR1 SGHRS and CDR2 YFSETQ come from the germline V gene. The CDR3: CASSGSGVPDYEQYF. The CDR3, as DNA: TGCGCCAGCAGTGGTAGCGGGGTTCCCGACTACGAGCAGTACTTC.

This clonotype was counted only a few times. V is TRBV4-1 and J is TRBJ1-6; D perhaps matches TRBD1 (6 bases). Per germline, CDR1 MGHRA and CDR2 YSYEKL. The CDR3 length is 18 residues. Between the trimmed V and J ends, which lost 7 bases and 0 bases, there was a span of 19 bases. The CDR3 sequence is CASTSLQGLSSYNSPLHF. CDR3 DNA: TGCGCCAGCACGTCTTTACAGGGTCTAAGCTCCTATAATTCACCCCTCCACTTT.

This sequence joins TRBV27 and TRBJ1-6; D is ambiguous. The ends were cut back, 5 bases at V and 7 bases at J, with 12 bases in the middle. The germline gives CDR1 MNHEY, CDR2 SMNVEV (reference sequence). The CDR3 is made up of 14 amino acids. In DNA form, the CDR3 reads TGTGCCAGCAGTCCCAGGACTCCGAATTCACCCCTCCACTTT. Its translation is CASSPRTPNSPLHF.

The chain couples TRBV6-1 to TRBJ1-1, with D maybe TRBD1 (5 bases). Trimming took 7 bases from V and 4 from J, leaving 16 bases between them. The CDR3 spans 14 residues. CDR1 and CDR2 (germline): MNHNS, SASEGT. The DNA of the CDR3 is TGTGCCAGCAAACTTACAGGTTCGTCCACTGAAGCTTTCTTT. It is translated as CASKLTGSSTEAFF.

This clonotype was seen only a few times. The J gene is TRBJ2-3, the V gene TRBV20-1, with 10 bases lining up with TRBD2. Trimming took 4 bases from V and 3 from J; bases not matched to a gene: 13. The CDR3 is made up of 17 amino acids. From germline, CDR1 is DFQATT and CDR2 SNEGSKA (reference sequence). CDR3 nucleotides: TGCAGTGCTAACGCCGCGGGCGTAGCGGGAGGAACAGATACGCAGTATTTT. This translates into CSANAAGVAGGTDTQYF.

The genes are TRBV7-8 and TRBJ2-3; TRBD2 matches at 9 bases. The CDR3 is 16 amino acids. From germline, CDR1 is SGHVS and CDR2 FQNEAQ. Unmatched junction bases numbered 11, after V lost 5 bases and J lost 5 bases. The CDR3 reads CASSGTEGLAKDTQYF. CDR3 in DNA: TGTGCCAGCAGCGGCACGGAGGGACTAGCAAAAGATACGCAGTATTTT.

Ten or more counts support this clonotype. This rearrangement joins TRBV3-1 to TRBJ2-1, with 12 bases aligning to TRBD2. Trimming at V came to 4 bases and at J to 4 bases, leaving 11 bases not matched to a gene. Germline V gene lookup returns CDR1 LGHDT and CDR2 YNNKEL (reference sequence). The CDR3 runs 18 residues. The CDR3 DNA follows: TGTGCCAGCAGCCCTAGGACTAGCGGGACTCCTCCTTACAATGAGCAGTTCTTC. This translates into CASSPRTSGTPPYNEQFF.

The CDR3 reads CASSLGGDKNIQYF. The DNA of the CDR3 is TGTGCCAGCAGCTTGGGGGGTGACAAAAACATTCAGTACTTC. V is TRBV5-6 and J is TRBJ2-4, with D hard to call. V dropped 0 bases and J dropped 3 bases, with 7 bases sitting between them. The CDR3 has 14 residues. CDR1 and CDR2 from the germline V gene are SGHDT and YYEEEE.

The CDR3 nucleotides read TGTGCCAGCAGCCGGGGTTTCTACAATGAGCAGTTCTTC. Its protein product is CASSRGFYNEQFF. The rearrangement links TRBV6-2 or TRBV6-3 to TRBJ2-1, with a possible D match to TRBD2 (5 bases). V lost 6 bases, J lost 3 bases, and 9 bases lay in between. Germline lookup yields CDR1 MNHEY and CDR2 SVGEGT. The CDR3 consists of 13 residues.

The chain is built from TRBV6-5 and TRBJ2-2; 12 bases are a match to TRBD2. Unmatched junction bases numbered 1, after V lost 2 bases and J lost 3 bases. The CDR3 has 16 residues. Germline V gene lookup returns CDR1 MNHEY and CDR2 SVGAGI. This CDR3 is CASSYGTSGYTGELFF. CDR3 in DNA: TGTGCCAGCAGTTACGGGACTAGCGGGTACACCGGGGAGCTGTTTTTT.

V and J are TRBV7-3 and TRBJ1-6, with 12 bases lining up with TRBD1. Unmatched junction bases numbered 7, after V lost 5 bases and J lost 14 bases. CDR1 SGHTA and CDR2 FQGTGA come from the germline V gene. The CDR3 runs to 14 residues. In DNA, the CDR3 is TGTGCCAGCAGCCCCGGGACAGGGGGCATGACCCTCCACTTT. This encodes CASSPGTGGMTLHF.

In this sample, this clonotype turned up a few times. V and J are TRBV18 and TRBJ2-7; D not certain. Germline V gives CDR1 KGHSH, CDR2 LQKENI. The CDR3 extends over 14 amino acids. V lost 6 bases to trimming and J lost 1 base, with 13 bases between them. The CDR3 DNA sequence: TGTGCCAGCTCTCTCGACGGAAATTCCTACGAGCAGTACTTC. Translation gives CASSLDGNSYEQYF.

The genes are TRBV7-6 and TRBJ2-3; 16 positions agree with TRBD2. The junction had 12 bases not matched to a gene; V was cut back by 2 bases and J by 7 bases. Germline V gives CDR1 SGHVS, CDR2 FNYEAQ. The CDR3 totals 19 residues. The CDR3 loop is CASSLNPGLAGGPGNTQYF. Here the CDR3 DNA reads TGTGCCAGCAGCTTAAACCCGGGACTAGCGGGAGGGCCAGGGAATACGCAGTATTTT.

The chain is built from TRBV12-3 or TRBV12-4 and TRBJ1-4, with a weak D call TRBD1 (6 bases). The CDR3 spans 14 residues. The V gene lost 5 bases and the J gene lost 3 bases, with 10 bases spanning the gap. The CDR3 DNA sequence: TGTGCCAGCAGTCCAGGGGTTCCTAATGAAAAACTGTTTTTT. It codes for CASSPGVPNEKLFF.

The chain uses TRBV6-1 and TRBJ2-7; possible D gene TRBD2, 6 bases. Germline lookup yields CDR1 MNHNS and CDR2 SASEGT. This CDR3 is 15 amino acids long. The V end lost 4 bases, the J end lost 7 bases, and 20 bases lay between the germline ends. The CDR3 bases are TGTGCCAGCAGTGCCCAGAGTGGGGGGATGAAGGAGCAGTACTTC. Encoded protein: CASSAQSGGMKEQYF.

This clonotype has only a few counts. The V call is TRBV20-1, the J call TRBJ1-1; no definite D call. The germline V gene encodes CDR1 DFQATT and CDR2 SNEGSKA (reference sequence). This CDR3 spans 11 amino acids. Trimming removed 3 bases at V and 6 bases at J, with 8 bases between. The CDR3: CSARKYSEAFF. CDR3 DNA: TGCAGTGCTAGGAAATATTCTGAAGCTTTCTTT.

This clonotype was picked up a small number of times. The chain joins TRBV5-1 to TRBJ2-5, with D uncertain. The CDR3 consists of 12 residues. Germline V gene lookup returns CDR1 SGHRS and CDR2 YFSETQ. Trimming took 2 bases from V and 3 from J, leaving 5 bases between them. The CDR3: CASSFTEETQYF. The CDR3 nucleotides are TGCGCCAGCAGCTTTACAGAAGAGACCCAGTACTTC.

This chain uses TRBV4-3 with TRBJ2-7; D is ambiguous. Trimming stripped 2 bases from V and 9 bases from J, with 17 bases between. CDR3 length: 14 amino acids. Germline V gives CDR1 LGHNA, CDR2 YSLEER. The chain's CDR3 is CASSQTFLGAAQYF. The CDR3, as DNA: TGCGCCAGCAGCCAAACCTTTCTTGGCGCCGCGCAGTACTTC.

The V call is TRBV5-1, the J call TRBJ2-5, with 7 bases that match TRBD2. The germline V gene encodes CDR1 SGHRS and CDR2 YFSETQ. The length of the CDR3 is 14 residues. After removal of 4 bases from V and 2 bases from J, the junction contained 5 bases not matched to a gene. The CDR3 spells CASSLGGWQETQYF. CDR3 bases: TGCGCCAGCAGCCTGGGAGGGTGGCAAGAGACCCAGTACTTC.